The 6 T cell receptor beta chains in this list originate from one sample, sequenced in a study of beta chain features in type 1 diabetes. Of the isolated RNA, all was reverse transcribed, and so the sequenced material was expressed TCRB transcripts. Assay: immunoSEQ multiplex PCR; the TCRdb copy retains only in-frame clones and omits some. The sample includes 430,000 or so clones, 9.5% to 12% of them seen just once. Sequencing used naive CD4+ T cells from blood. The receptors were sampled from a woman aged 18-29 years in good health.

The table lists this clone with a few counts. The rearrangement uses TRBV11-2 and TRBJ2-4, with 12 bases identical to TRBD1. The germline V gene has CDR1 SGHAT and CDR2 FQNNGV. The CDR3 extends over 16 amino acids. V was clipped by 4 bases and J by 8 bases; unmatched bases: 9. CDR3 sequence (DNA): TGTGCCAGCAGCTCCGGGACAGGGGGCGATGCTGACATTCAGTACTTC. Translated, it gives CASSSGTGGDADIQYF.

As for this clone: Additional DNA sequences in this sample encode the identical CDR3. The chain combines TRBV28 with TRBJ2-3; D remains unclear. Trimming shortened V by 1 base and J by 6 bases, and 2 bases separated the two germline ends. Germline lookup yields CDR1 MDHEN and CDR2 SYDVKM. The CDR3 consists of 11 residues. In nucleotides, the CDR3 is TGTGCCAGCAGTTTATCGGATACGCAGTATTTT. It translates to CASSLSDTQYF.

This clone appeared a single time. The rearrangement uses TRBV5-1 and TRBJ2-1; 9 positions match TRBD2. The CDR3 is 13 residues long. The V and J ends lost 7 bases and 3 bases, in that order; junction bases with no gene match: 2. Per the germline V gene, CDR1 is SGHRS and CDR2 is YFSETQ. The CDR3 coding sequence is TGCGCCAGCTCGACTAGCGGCTACAATGAGCAGTTCTTC. Translating gives CASSTSGYNEQFF.

V usage is TRBV29-1 and J usage is TRBJ2-3, with a tentative D call TRBD2 (6 bases). The CDR3 is 15 residues long. Germline V gene lookup returns CDR1 SQVTM and CDR2 ANQGSEA. The germline V and J ends were trimmed by 4 bases and 2 bases, with 16 bases remaining between them. In DNA form, the CDR3 reads TGCAGCGTTGCGGGGACGGGAGAGACCACAGATACGCAGTATTTT. Translation gives CSVAGTGETTDTQYF.

This clone was detected only a few times. J is TRBJ1-4 and V is TRBV6-1; possibly TRBD1 for D (6 bases). V lost 7 bases and J lost 2, with 14 bases in between. Germline assignment: CDR1 MNHNS and CDR2 SASEGT. The CDR3 has 15 amino acids. CDR3 nucleotides: TGTGCCAGCAAAGGAGGGGGAGCGACTAATGAAAAACTGTTTTTT. Its translation is CASKGGGATNEKLFF.

This clone showed up just a few times. This chain joins TRBV19 and TRBJ1-1, with TRBD1 identical over 8 bases. Trimming at V came to 6 bases and at J to 5 bases, leaving 8 bases not matched to a gene. The CDR3 is 14 residues long. From germline, CDR1 is LNHDA and CDR2 SQIVND (reference sequence). This CDR3 reads CASRPGGDGTEAFF. The CDR3 coding sequence is TGTGCCAGTAGGCCAGGGGGCGATGGAACTGAAGCTTTCTTT.